This T cell receptor beta chain appears in the sequencing data of a study of control samples from healthy donors and cancer patients. Trimming stripped 5 bases from V and 7 bases from J, with 18 bases between. The germline V gene encodes CDR1 MNHEY and CDR2 SVGAGI. CDR3 size: 15 residues. Some clones are missing from TCRdb's copy, which holds only in-frame ones; the method was immunoSEQ multiplex PCR. This sample has 15,000 to 20,000 clones, with more than 70% found just once. The TCR sequence derives from a woman between 70 and 85 years old with colorectal cancer. The rearrangement uses TRBV6-5 and TRBJ1-5, with a tentative D call TRBD1 (6 bases). Source material: PBMCs. The CDR3 loop reads CASSILQGSGQPQHF. The CDR3 DNA reads TGTGCCAGCAGTATCCTACAGGGTTCCGGACAGCCCCAGCATTTT.